This TCR beta chain stems from a study of neurological immune-mediated disorders. In TCRdb, the 5' RACE reads were re-called with MiXCR into one record per CDR3 protein. This table has 50,000 to 80,000 distinct CDR3 sequences, 4.5% appearing once. Trimming shortened V by 0 bases and J by 2 bases, and 13 bases separated the two germline ends. The CDR3 covers 15 residues. Looked up from germline, CDR1 is DFQATT and CDR2 is SNEGSKA (reference sequence). There are a few counts of this clonotype. Its antigen is currently unknown. Study conclusions and caveats: HTLV-1-associated myelopathy had the most TCR clonal expansion, while multiple sclerosis had the least, a level that fell below healthy controls.

This receptor was taken from a man under 40 with multiple sclerosis. The chain couples TRBV20-1 to TRBJ1-1; D perhaps matches TRBD1 (6 bases). Sequenced material: PBMCs. The CDR3 sequence: CSAREGQGPNTEAFF. CDR3 DNA: TGCAGTGCTAGAGAGGGGCAGGGGCCAAACACTGAAGCTTTCTTT.